This is a list of T cell receptor beta chains from one sample in a study of T-cell reconstitution after alpha-beta-depleted transplantation in children. TCRdb re-analysed the PCR reads in MiXCR, keeping a single row per CDR3 protein. The sample lists about 50,000 distinct CDR3 sequences, approximately 6.1% seen once, with over 30% in the top ten. This material consisted of PBMCs, mostly from graft donor cells, taken 60 days after TCRalphabeta/CD19-depleted stem cell transplant. These receptors all come from a female patient between 2 and 15 years old who had a stem cell transplant for aplastic anemia, so the T cells may come from the graft donor. The CDR3 runs from the conserved cysteine through the conserved F or W. Fields, in order: clone size, CDR3 length, J gene, D gene, V gene, CDR3 protein, CDR3 DNA. A D gene is named only where the DNA matches it firmly. Clone size is given for some rows only: seen once, a few or many times, or a class if the clone is expanded.

abundance: many
len: 15
j_gene: TRBJ2-3
d_gene: TRBD1
v_gene: TRBV9
CDR3aa: CASSLAGTGADTQYF
CDR3nt: TGTGCCAGCAGCCTGGCCGGGACAGGGGCCGATACGCAGTATTTT

abundance: many
len: 9
j_gene: TRBJ1-1
d_gene: NA
v_gene: TRBV20-1
CDR3aa: CSANTEAFF
CDR3nt: TGCAGTGCTAACACTGAAGCTTTCTTT

abundance: many
len: 16
j_gene: TRBJ2-1
d_gene: TRBD1
v_gene: TRBV12-3/TRBV12-4
CDR3aa: CASSPTGGQWSIRQFF
CDR3nt: TGTGCCAGCAGCCCTACTGGGGGACAGTGGTCCATTAGGCAGTTCTTC

abundance: many
len: 14
j_gene: TRBJ2-1
d_gene: TRBD1
v_gene: TRBV24-1
CDR3aa: CATSDPRGINEQFF
CDR3nt: TGTGCCACCAGTGATCCCAGGGGGATCAATGAGCAGTTCTTC

abundance: many
len: 12
j_gene: TRBJ1-2
d_gene: NA
v_gene: TRBV6-1
CDR3aa: CASMASTKGYTF
CDR3nt: TGTGCCAGCATGGCCAGCACGAAAGGCTACACCTTC

abundance: few
len: 16
j_gene: TRBJ2-7
d_gene: NA
v_gene: TRBV7-3
CDR3aa: CASSLTGGPTPYEQYF
CDR3nt: TGTGCCAGCAGCTTAACTGGGGGCCCAACACCCTACGAGCAGTACTTC

abundance: many
len: 14
j_gene: TRBJ2-2
d_gene: TRBD1
v_gene: TRBV10-2
CDR3aa: CASTGTGFPGELFF
CDR3nt: TGCGCCAGCACCGGGACAGGGTTCCCAGGGGAGCTGTTTTTT

abundance: few
len: 15
j_gene: TRBJ1-6
d_gene: TRBD1
v_gene: TRBV7-9
CDR3aa: CASSLGQGGNSPLHF
CDR3nt: TGTGCCAGCAGCCTGGGACAGGGAGGTAATTCACCCCTCCACTTT

abundance: many
len: 17
j_gene: TRBJ1-1
d_gene: NA
v_gene: TRBV20-1
CDR3aa: CSARIPLVRDRNTEAFF
CDR3nt: TGCAGTGCTAGAATACCACTAGTAAGAGACAGGAACACTGAAGCTTTCTTT

abundance: NA
len: 13
j_gene: TRBJ2-7
d_gene: TRBD2
v_gene: TRBV14
CDR3aa: CASSQELGGEQYF
CDR3nt: TGTGCCAGCAGCCAAGAGCTGGGGGGGGAGCAGTACTTC

abundance: many
len: 13
j_gene: TRBJ2-7
d_gene: NA
v_gene: TRBV7-9
CDR3aa: CASSLRDDYEQYF
CDR3nt: TGTGCCAGCAGCCTAAGGGACGACTACGAGCAGTACTTC

abundance: few
len: 15
j_gene: TRBJ1-5
d_gene: NA
v_gene: TRBV7-9
CDR3aa: CASSLTGGAGQPQHF
CDR3nt: TGTGCCAGCAGCTTAACGGGGGGCGCGGGACAGCCCCAGCATTTT

abundance: many
len: 15
j_gene: TRBJ2-7
d_gene: TRBD1
v_gene: TRBV2
CDR3aa: CASRGQATLSGEQYF
CDR3nt: TGTGCCAGCAGGGGACAGGCCACCTTAAGTGGGGAGCAGTACTTC

abundance: many
len: 14
j_gene: TRBJ2-3
d_gene: NA
v_gene: TRBV7-3
CDR3aa: CASSFTSSTDTQYF
CDR3nt: TGTGCCAGCAGCTTCACGTCTAGCACAGATACGCAGTATTTT

abundance: many
len: 14
j_gene: TRBJ2-1
d_gene: NA
v_gene: TRBV29-1
CDR3aa: CSVGGGSSYNEQFF
CDR3nt: TGCAGCGTGGGAGGAGGGAGCTCCTACAATGAGCAGTTCTTC

abundance: many
len: 12
j_gene: TRBJ1-2
d_gene: TRBD1
v_gene: TRBV12-3/TRBV12-4
CDR3aa: CASSPDRAGYTF
CDR3nt: TGTGCCAGCAGTCCTGACAGGGCTGGCTACACCTTC

abundance: many
len: 13
j_gene: TRBJ1-1
d_gene: TRBD1
v_gene: TRBV29-1
CDR3aa: CSVDRGLGTEAFF
CDR3nt: TGCAGCGTTGACAGGGGGTTAGGCACTGAAGCTTTCTTT

abundance: many
len: 14
j_gene: TRBJ1-1
d_gene: NA
v_gene: TRBV12-3/TRBV12-4
CDR3aa: CASSLISGGTEAFF
CDR3nt: TGTGCCAGCAGTTTGATTTCTGGGGGAACTGAAGCTTTCTTT

abundance: few
len: 13
j_gene: TRBJ2-5
d_gene: NA
v_gene: TRBV5-1
CDR3aa: CASSKGIVETQYF
CDR3nt: TGCGCCAGCAGCAAAGGGATTGTGGAGACCCAGTACTTC

abundance: few
len: 15
j_gene: TRBJ1-2
d_gene: NA
v_gene: TRBV27
CDR3aa: CASSQNRVGDYGYTF
CDR3nt: TGTGCCAGCAGCCAAAACAGGGTCGGCGACTATGGCTACACCTTC

abundance: many
len: 15
j_gene: TRBJ2-2
d_gene: NA
v_gene: TRBV12-3/TRBV12-4
CDR3aa: CASSEGRGYTGELFF
CDR3nt: TGTGCCAGCAGTGAAGGCAGGGGATACACCGGGGAGCTGTTTTTT

abundance: few
len: 15
j_gene: TRBJ1-1
d_gene: NA
v_gene: TRBV3-1
CDR3aa: CASRPGGGRITEAFF
CDR3nt: TGTGCCAGCAGGCCTGGGGGGGGGCGTATCACTGAAGCTTTCTTT

abundance: few
len: 16
j_gene: TRBJ1-5
d_gene: NA
v_gene: TRBV7-8
CDR3aa: CASSFSGRDSNQPQHF
CDR3nt: TGTGCCAGCAGCTTCTCAGGGCGGGATAGCAATCAGCCCCAGCATTTT

abundance: many
len: 13
j_gene: TRBJ2-7
d_gene: NA
v_gene: TRBV20-1
CDR3aa: CSARDGRGYEQYF
CDR3nt: TGCAGTGCTAGAGACGGCAGGGGTTACGAGCAGTACTTC

abundance: many
len: 15
j_gene: TRBJ2-7
d_gene: TRBD2
v_gene: TRBV2
CDR3aa: CASMLGRGVLHEQYF
CDR3nt: TGTGCCAGCATGTTAGGGCGGGGGGTACTCCACGAGCAGTACTTC

abundance: few
len: 15
j_gene: TRBJ2-7
d_gene: NA
v_gene: TRBV14
CDR3aa: CASSQEGARAYEQYF
CDR3nt: TGTGCCAGCAGCCAAGAAGGCGCCAGGGCCTACGAGCAGTACTTC

abundance: many
len: 14
j_gene: TRBJ2-2
d_gene: NA
v_gene: TRBV5-1
CDR3aa: CASQDSPNTGELFF
CDR3nt: TGCGCCAGCCAGGACAGCCCGAACACCGGGGAGCTGTTTTTT

abundance: many
len: 13
j_gene: TRBJ2-3
d_gene: NA
v_gene: TRBV29-1
CDR3aa: CSVTTDPGDTQYF
CDR3nt: TGCAGCGTTACAACAGACCCGGGCGATACGCAGTATTTT

abundance: many
len: 13
j_gene: TRBJ2-5
d_gene: NA
v_gene: TRBV12-3/TRBV12-4
CDR3aa: CASSLSTQETQYF
CDR3nt: TGTGCCAGCAGCTTGTCGACCCAAGAGACCCAGTACTTC

abundance: many
len: 16
j_gene: TRBJ2-3
d_gene: TRBD2
v_gene: TRBV7-9
CDR3aa: CASSLLLAGRTDTQYF
CDR3nt: TGTGCCAGCAGCTTACTACTAGCGGGGCGCACAGATACGCAGTATTTT